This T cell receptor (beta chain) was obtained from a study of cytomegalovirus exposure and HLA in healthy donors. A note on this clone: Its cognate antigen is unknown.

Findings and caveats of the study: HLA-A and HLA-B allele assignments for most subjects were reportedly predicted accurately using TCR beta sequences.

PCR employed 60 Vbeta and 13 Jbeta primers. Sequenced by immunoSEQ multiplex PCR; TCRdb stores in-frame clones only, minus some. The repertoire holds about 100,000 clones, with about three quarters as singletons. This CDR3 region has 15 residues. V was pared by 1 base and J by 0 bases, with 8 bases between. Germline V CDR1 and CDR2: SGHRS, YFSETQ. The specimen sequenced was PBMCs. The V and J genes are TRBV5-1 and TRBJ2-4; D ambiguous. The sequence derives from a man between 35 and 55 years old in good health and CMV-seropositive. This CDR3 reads CASSLYGLAKNIQYF. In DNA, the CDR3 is TGCGCCAGCAGCTTGTACGGTTTAGCCAAAAACATTCAGTACTTC.